A single sample is the source of the 19 T cell receptor beta chains below, sequenced in a study of T-cell reconstitution after alpha-beta-depleted transplantation in children. Molecular barcoding with unique molecular identifiers was used for the TCRbeta library. Each CDR3 protein gets one entry after TCRdb re-called the PCR reads with MiXCR. This table holds 700,000 to 950,000 distinct CDR3 sequences, roughly 16% found once. The material was PBMCs, mostly from graft donor cells, obtained 360 days after TCRalphabeta/CD19-depleted stem cell transplant. Source of these receptors: a male patient younger than 18 who had a stem cell transplant for acute lymphoblastic leukemia, so the T cells may come from the graft donor.

V usage is TRBV5-1 and J usage is TRBJ2-5; 8 bases are shared with TRBD2. The V segment lost 4 bases and the J segment 0 bases; nucleotides outside the gene matches: 8. The CDR3 length is 16 residues. CDR1 is SGHRS and CDR2 is YFSETQ in the germline V gene. The CDR3, as DNA: TGCGCCAGCAGCGCTACTAGCGGCAATTACCAAGAGACCCAGTACTTC. This codes for CASSATSGNYQETQYF.

The chain has TRBV7-3 and TRBJ2-7, with D possibly matching TRBD2 (7 bases). The germline V gene has CDR1 SGHTA and CDR2 FQGTGA. The CDR3 totals 13 residues. The V end was cut by 5 bases, the J end by 6 bases, with 14 bases between. CDR3 amino acids: CASSAAGGAEQYF. The CDR3 DNA reads TGTGCCAGCAGCGCGGCTGGGGGGGCCGAGCAGTACTTC. The variable domain in full, completed from reference TRBV7-3 and TRBJ2-7, reads GAGVSQTPSNKVTEKGKYVELRCDPISGHTALYWYRQSLGQGPEFLIYFQGTGAADDSGLPNDRFFAVRPEGSVSTLKIQRTERGDSAVYLCASSAAGGAEQYFGPGTRLTVT.

This clonotype was observed many times. The chain carries TRBV20-1 and TRBJ2-2; 7 nucleotides agree with TRBD2. The CDR3 runs 12 residues. Trimming at V came to 5 bases and at J to 6 bases, leaving 3 bases not matched to a gene. Per germline, CDR1 DFQATT and CDR2 SNEGSKA (reference sequence). The CDR3 DNA reads TGCAGTGCTGGGCGGGAGTCCGGGGAGCTGTTTTTT. Amino acid sequence: CSAGRESGELFF.

The rearrangement links TRBV7-8 to TRBJ2-7, with D perhaps given as TRBD1 or TRBD2 (5 bases each). Trimming removed 3 bases from V and 5 bases from J, with 17 bases in between. Germline V gene sequence: CDR1 SGHVS, CDR2 FQNEAQ. This CDR3 is 15 amino acids long. The CDR3: CASSFRGRKGHEQYF. The DNA of the CDR3 is TGTGCCAGCAGCTTTAGGGGACGGAAGGGCCACGAGCAGTACTTC.

The chain carries TRBV5-1 and TRBJ2-3; 7 bases are a match to TRBD2. V trimming: 4 bases; J trimming: 0 bases; junction bases outside the gene matches: 5. Germline loops: CDR1 SGHRS, CDR2 YFSETQ. CDR3 size: 15 residues. CDR3 protein: CASSPSSGSTDTQYF. The CDR3 bases are TGCGCCAGCAGCCCCTCTAGCGGTAGCACAGATACGCAGTATTTT.

V is TRBV5-1 and J is TRBJ2-1, with 9 bases aligning to TRBD2. V lost 7 bases to trimming and J lost 0 bases; unmatched junction nucleotides: 11. The CDR3 consists of 17 residues. CDR1 SGHRS and CDR2 YFSETQ come from the germline V gene. CDR3 bases: TGCGCCAGCTCTCTAGCGGGATGGGGCCTCTCCTACAATGAGCAGTTCTTC. It translates to CASSLAGWGLSYNEQFF.

This clonotype was seen more than once but under ten times. The V gene is TRBV5-1, the J gene TRBJ2-7, with 9 bases fitting TRBD2. CDR3 length: 14 amino acids. V was clipped by 5 bases and J by 2 bases; unmatched bases: 5. Germline V gene lookup returns CDR1 SGHRS and CDR2 YFSETQ. CDR3 bases: TGCGCCAGCAGGTTAGGCGGGAGGGCCTACGAGCAGTACTTC. Its protein product is CASRLGGRAYEQYF. Looking up the rest from reference TRBV5-1 and TRBJ2-7 gives the full variable domain: KAGVTQTPRYLIKTRGQQVTLSCSPISGHRSVSWYQQTPGQGLQFLFEYFSETQRNKGNFPGRFSGRQFSNSRSEMNVSTLELGDSALYLCASRLGGRAYEQYFGPGTRLTVT.

The chain couples TRBV6-5 to TRBJ2-3; 11 nucleotides line up with TRBD2. Germline assignment: CDR1 MNHEY and CDR2 SVGAGI. CDR3 length: 16 residues. V shed 4 bases, J shed 3 bases, and the junction held 6 bases outside the gene matches. Written as DNA, the CDR3 is TGTGCCAGCAGTTCTCTTCGACTAGCGGGAACAGATACGCAGTATTTT. This codes for CASSSLRLAGTDTQYF.

The rearrangement links TRBV27 to TRBJ2-2; D is possibly TRBD1 (5 bases). Germline V lookup: CDR1 MNHEY, CDR2 SMNVEV (reference sequence). This CDR3 comprises 15 residues. The V and J ends lost 5 bases and 4 bases respectively, with 14 bases between them. The CDR3 reads CASSARTGFTGELFF. CDR3 bases: TGTGCCAGCAGTGCGCGAACAGGTTTCACCGGGGAGCTGTTTTTT.

CDR3 sequence: CASSFSPLETQYF. The CDR3 DNA reads TGCGCCAGCAGCTTCTCCCCTCTAGAGACCCAGTACTTC. The rearrangement joins TRBV5-1 to TRBJ2-5; D uncertain. The V end lost 2 bases, the J end lost 4 bases, and 9 bases lay between the germline ends. Germline V gene sequence: CDR1 SGHRS, CDR2 YFSETQ. The CDR3 has 13 residues.

The chain joins TRBV11-2 to TRBJ2-7, with TRBD2 matching 15 bases. The V and J ends lost 5 bases and 0 bases, in that order; junction bases with no gene match: 11. The CDR3 spans 19 residues. CDR1 is SGHAT and CDR2 is FQNNGV in the germline V gene. In DNA, the CDR3 is TGTGCCAGCAGCCCAGGACTAGCGGGAGGGTACCGGAGCTCCTACGAGCAGTACTTC. As protein: CASSPGLAGGYRSSYEQYF.

This clonotype was picked up a small number of times. CDR3 bases: TGTGCCAGCAGTTTGAGACCGGGGGTCACCCAGTACTTC. Its translation is CASSLRPGVTQYF. This chain links TRBV5-5 with TRBJ2-5; D might be TRBD2 (6 bases). Germline V gene data show CDR1 as SGHKS and CDR2 as YYEKEE (reference sequence). This CDR3 spans 13 amino acids. Deletions cut 5 bases from V and 8 bases from J, with 16 bases between. The whole variable domain, filled in from reference TRBV5-5 and TRBJ2-5, reads DAGVTQSPTHLIKTRGQQVTLRCSPISGHKSVSWYQQVLGQGPQFIFQYYEKEERGRGNFPDRFSARQFPNYSSELNVNALLLGDSALYLCASSLRPGVTQYFGPGTRLLVL.

The gene calls are TRBV19 and TRBJ1-1; D not certain. The CDR3 totals 15 residues. Germline assignment: CDR1 LNHDA and CDR2 SQIVND (reference sequence). Trimming stripped 7 bases from V and 5 bases from J, with 20 bases between. The CDR3 sequence is CASIDPGRKGTEAFF. The CDR3 region has the DNA TGTGCCAGTATCGACCCCGGACGGAAAGGAACTGAAGCTTTCTTT.

There are a few counts of this clonotype. This sequence joins TRBV12-3 or TRBV12-4 and TRBJ2-3; possible D gene TRBD2, 5 bases. V shed 6 bases and J shed 1 base, with 14 bases lying between them. The CDR3 covers 15 residues. The DNA of the CDR3 is TGTGCCAGCAGACAGACTAACACGCGCACAGATACGCAGTATTTT. Translating it yields CASRQTNTRTDTQYF.

This clonotype was detected many times. J is TRBJ2-1 and V is TRBV20-1; a possible D gene is TRBD1 (5 bases). The CDR3 runs 13 residues. CDR1 and CDR2 from the germline V gene are DFQATT and SNEGSKA (reference sequence). V was trimmed by 6 bases and J by 0 bases, leaving 9 bases between them. The CDR3 loop reads CSADKSSYNEQFF. For the CDR3, the DNA is TGCAGTGCGGACAAGAGCTCCTACAATGAGCAGTTCTTC.

The J gene is TRBJ2-7, the V gene TRBV10-3, with a weak D call TRBD2 (5 bases). Germline loops: CDR1 ENHRY, CDR2 SYGVKD. The CDR3 has 11 residues. The germline V and J ends were trimmed by 6 bases and 6 bases, with 9 bases remaining between them. CDR3 DNA sequence: TGTGCCATCAGGGGGAGCCTCGAGCAGTACTTC. This encodes CAIRGSLEQYF.

This chain connects TRBV5-1 to TRBJ2-5, with 7 bases matching TRBD1. V lost 0 bases and J lost 5; bases outside the gene matches: 7. The length of the CDR3 is 15 residues. Germline V gene data show CDR1 as SGHRS and CDR2 as YFSETQ. CDR3 bases: TGCGCCAGCAGCTTGGCGACAGGGCGATTCGAGACCCAGTACTTC. Translated, it gives CASSLATGRFETQYF.

This clonotype was found many times. V and J are TRBV5-1 and TRBJ2-7; D perhaps matches TRBD1 (6 bases). The CDR3 contains 14 residues. V dropped 6 bases and J dropped 2 bases, with 15 bases sitting between them. The V gene's germline CDR1 is SGHRS and CDR2 YFSETQ. CDR3: CASTLGTNTYEQYF. CDR3 DNA: TGCGCCAGCACCCTTGGGACAAATACCTACGAGCAGTACTTC.

J is TRBJ2-7 and V is TRBV5-6, with D possibly called TRBD1 or TRBD2 (6 bases each). Germline V lookup: CDR1 SGHDT, CDR2 YYEEEE. Trimming took off 3 bases at V and 3 bases at J, with 19 bases between the two ends. The CDR3 is 16 residues long. CDR3 region: CASSSRGSDRSYEQYF. In nucleotides, the CDR3 is TGTGCCAGCAGCTCACGGGGGAGTGACAGGAGCTACGAGCAGTACTTC.